One sample yielded the 24 T cell receptor beta chains listed below, sequenced in a study of CD8+CD57+ T cells in acquired aplastic anemia. Genomic DNA, the template, was used for profiling of the TCR beta VDJ and CDR3. Each CDR3 protein is one row after TCRdb ran MiXCR on the reads. The sample consists of about 190,000 distinct CDR3 sequences, roughly half of them appearing once. The sample taken for sequencing was sorted CD4+, CD8+, or CD8+CD57+ T cells (not recorded which) from PBMCs. The receptors come from a human donor in good health, serving as a control.

Concerning this clonotype: Given a much more abundant clone one base away, this may be a read error. This chain links TRBV10-3 with TRBJ1-1; weak D call: TRBD1 (5 bases). The CDR3 loop spans 13 amino acids. Germline CDR1 is ENHRY and CDR2 is SYGVKD. CDR3 protein: CATSDGGHTEAFF. DNA of the CDR3: TGTGCCACCAGTGATGGGGGTCACACTGAAGCTTTCTTT.

This clonotype appeared many times. The V call is TRBV30, the J call TRBJ2-7; tentative D call: TRBD2 (7 bases). V was shortened by 4 bases and J by 4 bases, with 17 bases between the two germline ends. The CDR3 runs to 14 residues. The germline gives CDR1 GTSNPN, CDR2 SVGIG (reference sequence). DNA of the CDR3: TGTGCCTGGACTCGGGGGGCCGGTGGATACGAGCAGTACTTC. Its translation is CAWTRGAGGYEQYF.

The genes are TRBV20-1 and TRBJ1-2; 10 bases are shared with TRBD1. Germline CDR1 reads DFQATT; CDR2 reads SNEGSKA (reference sequence). CDR3 length: 14 amino acids. J lost 4 bases, V lost 6 bases, and 8 bases had no gene match. This chain's CDR3 is CSAQGQGWGYGYTF. For the CDR3, the DNA is TGCAGTGCCCAGGGACAGGGGTGGGGCTATGGCTACACCTTC.

This clonotype has just a few counts. With a much larger clone just one base away, this may be a read error. This chain connects TRBV6-5 to TRBJ1-1; TRBD1 matches at 7 bases. The CDR3 totals 14 residues. Germline V gene data show CDR1 as MNHEY and CDR2 as SVGAGI. CDR3 sequence (DNA): TGTGCCAGCAGACCACGGACAGGATGGACTGAAGCTTCCTTT. Protein sequence: CASRPRTGWTEASF.

The genes are TRBV15 and TRBJ1-1; 8 nucleotides match TRBD1. Germline V lookup: CDR1 LNHNV, CDR2 YYDKDF (reference sequence). The V segment lost 7 bases and the J segment 1 base; nucleotides outside the gene matches: 5. The CDR3 runs to 14 residues. DNA of the CDR3: TGTGCCACCATCAGCGGACAGGGGAACACTGAAGCTTTCTTT. This encodes CATISGQGNTEAFF. Using reference TRBV15 and TRBJ1-1 for the parts outside the CDR3, the full variable domain is DAMVIQNPRYQVTQFGKPVTLSCSQTLNHNVMYWYQQKSSQAPKLLFHYYDKDFNNEADTPDNFQSRRPNTSFCFLDIRSPGLGDTAMYLCATISGQGNTEAFFGQGTRLTVV.

This clonotype was detected many times. The chain joins TRBV27 to TRBJ1-6; D might be TRBD1 (6 bases). The V gene lost 5 bases and the J gene lost 7 bases, with 18 bases spanning the gap. The CDR3 covers 16 residues. From germline, CDR1 is MNHEY and CDR2 SMNVEV (reference sequence). The CDR3: CASSLSPGGRNSPLHF. In DNA form, the CDR3 reads TGTGCCAGCAGTCTAAGTCCCGGGGGCCGAAATTCACCCCTCCACTTT.

The genes are TRBV28 and TRBJ1-4; tentative D call: TRBD1 (5 bases). Germline lookup yields CDR1 MDHEN and CDR2 SYDVKM. The germline V and J ends were trimmed by 8 bases and 8 bases, with 21 bases remaining between them. CDR3 length equals 15 residues. The CDR3 region has the DNA TGTGCCAGCGGGGAGAGACATACCGGGGCAGAAAAACTGTTTTTT. Translation gives CASGERHTGAEKLFF.

J is TRBJ2-7 and V is TRBV24-1, with 14 positions matching TRBD2. The germline V gene has CDR1 KGHDR and CDR2 SFDVKD. J gave up 0 bases and V 2 bases, and 8 bases lay outside the gene matches. There are 19 residues in the CDR3. The CDR3 region has the DNA TGTGCCACCAGTGATTCTTTGACTAGCGGGGGGGCTTACTCCTACGAGCAGTACTTC. As protein: CATSDSLTSGGAYSYEQYF.

This clonotype was found many times. The chain is built from TRBV12-3 or TRBV12-4 and TRBJ2-2; TRBD1 aligns across 7 bases. V lost 6 bases, J lost 4 bases, and 2 bases stayed unmatched. This CDR3 is 13 amino acids long. The CDR3 sequence: CASRGQFTGELFF. CDR3 DNA: TGTGCCAGCAGGGGACAGTTCACCGGGGAGCTGTTTTTT.

Many counts were recorded for this clonotype. The chain carries TRBV6-1 and TRBJ2-7; 7 bases match TRBD1. V lost 0 bases to trimming and J lost 9 bases; unmatched junction nucleotides: 11. Germline CDR1 and CDR2: MNHNS and SASEGT. The CDR3 runs to 15 residues. The DNA of the CDR3 is TGTGCCAGCAGTGAAGCGGCAGGACAGGCCTTTCGGCAGTACTTC. Translation: CASSEAAGQAFRQYF.

In DNA form, the CDR3 reads TGTGCCAGCAGCCCTACCCCGGGACAGGGACCTAATGAAAAACTGTTTTTT. This sequence encodes CASSPTPGQGPNEKLFF. This chain connects TRBV25-1 to TRBJ1-4, with 9 bases aligning to TRBD1. Losses at the gene ends were 6 bases for V and 3 bases for J; bases not matched to a gene: 11. The CDR3 covers 17 residues. Germline assignment: CDR1 MGHDK and CDR2 SYGVNS. The complete variable domain, with remaining parts taken from reference TRBV25-1 and TRBJ1-4, reads EADIYQTPRYLVIGTGKKITLECSQTMGHDKMYWYQQDPGMELHLIHYSYGVNSTEKGDLSSESTVSRIRTEHFPLTLESARPSHTSQYLCASSPTPGQGPNEKLFFGSGTQLSVL.

The genes are TRBV15 and TRBJ2-1, with TRBD2 matching over 8 bases. This CDR3 spans 16 amino acids. Germline V lookup: CDR1 LNHNV, CDR2 YYDKDF (reference sequence). The J segment lost 4 bases and the V segment lost 1 base, leaving 6 bases of the junction unmatched. The CDR3: CATSRGREGGYNEQFF. The CDR3 DNA reads as TGTGCCACCAGCAGAGGACGGGAGGGGGGTTACAATGAGCAGTTCTTC.

This chain links TRBV7-2 with TRBJ1-2; no firm D call. Germline V CDR1 and CDR2: SGHTA, FQGNSA. Trimming pared 2 bases from V and 4 bases from J, leaving 11 bases between. The CDR3 spans 14 residues. DNA of the CDR3: TGTGCCAGCAGCTTAATCCGAGAAGGCTATGGCTACACCTTC. Its protein product is CASSLIREGYGYTF.

The gene calls are TRBV7-9 and TRBJ2-7; 8 bases map to TRBD2. The germline gives CDR1 SEHNR, CDR2 FQNEAQ (reference sequence). V lost 4 bases to trimming and J lost 0 bases; unmatched junction nucleotides: 5. There are 15 residues in the CDR3. CDR3 residues: CASSSGLGGSYEQYF. The CDR3 DNA sequence: TGTGCCAGCAGCTCGGGACTAGGAGGCTCCTACGAGCAGTACTTC.

This clonotype was recorded at least ten times. The rearrangement joins TRBV5-1 to TRBJ2-2, with D perhaps assigned TRBD1 or TRBD2 (5 bases each). CDR1 and CDR2 from the germline V gene are SGHRS and YFSETQ. The CDR3 length is 15 residues. The V gene lost 2 bases and the J gene lost 4 bases, with 12 bases spanning the gap. The CDR3 sequence: CASSLTGRGTGELFF. In nucleotides, the CDR3 is TGCGCCAGCAGCTTAACGGGGCGCGGCACCGGGGAGCTGTTTTTT.

To note about this clonotype: The junction and the germline gene differ at one end; a read error may be behind it. The chain joins TRBV10-2 to TRBJ2-5; D ambiguous. The CDR3 totals 15 residues. CDR1 and CDR2 (germline): WSHSY, SAAADI. The CDR3: CAISVGALAQETRYF. The CDR3 DNA is TGCGCCATCAGTGTGGGTGCCCTCGCACAAGAGACCCGGTACTTC.

This clonotype appeared many times. The chain joins TRBV2 to TRBJ1-1; 9 nucleotides agree with TRBD1. V shed 2 bases, J shed 3 bases, and the junction held 1 base outside the gene matches. Germline CDR1 SNHLY, CDR2 FYNNEI. The CDR3 runs to 14 residues. Here the CDR3 DNA reads TGTGCCAGCAGTGAAACAGGGGGCTACACTGAAGCTTTCTTT. Protein sequence: CASSETGGYTEAFF. The variable domain in full, completed from reference TRBV2 and TRBJ1-1, reads EPEVTQTPSHQVTQMGQEVILRCVPISNHLYFYWYRQILGQKVEFLVSFYNNEISEKSEIFDDQFSVERPDGSNFTLKIRSTKLEDSAMYFCASSETGGYTEAFFGQGTRLTVV.

As concerns this clonotype: Likely a read error: the CDR3 ends without its conserved phenylalanine or tryptophan. No DNA is shown, since the ends of the CDR3 on it are uncertain; the CDR3 is the one TCRdb lists. The genes are TRBV20-1 and TRBJ1-6. The CDR3 is made up of 8 amino acids, end residues included. Germline V gives CDR1 DFQATT, CDR2 SNEGSKA (reference sequence). CDR3 in amino acids: CSARLHSA.

The CDR3 DNA sequence: TGTGCCAGCAGCCGAACAGGGGGGCGAAATCAGCCCCAGCATTTT. Amino acid sequence: CASSRTGGRNQPQHF. This sequence joins TRBV7-2 and TRBJ1-5; 8 bases are a match to TRBD1. Germline CDR1 is SGHTA and CDR2 is FQGNSA. Losses at the gene ends were 5 bases for V and 4 bases for J; bases not matched to a gene: 7. This CDR3 is 15 amino acids long.

This clonotype was picked up a small number of times. The chain carries TRBV12-3 or TRBV12-4 and TRBJ1-1, with TRBD1 identical over 7 bases. V gave up 6 bases and J gave up 3 bases; unmatched junction bases: 4. This CDR3 spans 13 amino acids. The CDR3 reads CASRYTGDTEAFF. CDR3 DNA: TGTGCCAGCAGATACACAGGGGACACTGAAGCTTTCTTT.

Notes on this clonotype: It may be a read error: a sequence one base away is much more abundant. The V gene is TRBV9, the J gene TRBJ2-3; 8 nucleotides agree with TRBD2. The germline V gene has CDR1 SGDLS and CDR2 YYNGEE. CDR3 length: 15 amino acids. V lost 1 base and J lost 4; bases outside the gene matches: 5. CDR3 DNA: TGTGCCAGCAGCGTAAGTAGCGGGGCCGCAGATACGCAGTATTTT. This gives the protein CASSVSSGAADTQYF.

This clonotype has a handful of counts. This sequence joins TRBV6-1 and TRBJ1-1; 8 bases align to TRBD1. The germline gives CDR1 MNHNS, CDR2 SASEGT. After removal of 7 bases from V and 0 bases from J, the junction contained 10 bases not matched to a gene. The CDR3 is made up of 16 amino acids. CDR3 sequence reads: CASIQGQAVMNTEAFF. The CDR3 DNA reads as TGTGCCAGCATTCAGGGACAGGCGGTCATGAACACTGAAGCTTTCTTT.

V gene TRBV19 combines with J gene TRBJ2-7; 8 nucleotides agree with TRBD1. This CDR3 is 13 amino acids long. Germline V CDR1 and CDR2: LNHDA, SQIVND (reference sequence). The V segment lost 10 bases and the J segment 6 bases; nucleotides outside the gene matches: 11. The CDR3 sequence is CANHDRGEGEQYF. The CDR3 DNA reads TGTGCCAATCACGACAGGGGTGAAGGCGAGCAGTACTTC.

The chain links TRBV5-6 to TRBJ2-1; 14 bases are a match to TRBD2. This CDR3 has 14 amino acids. The germline gives CDR1 SGHDT, CDR2 YYEEEE. The V segment lost 8 bases and the J segment 4 bases; nucleotides outside the gene matches: 2. CDR3 sequence reads: CASGTSGGYNEQFF. The CDR3 DNA reads TGTGCCAGTGGGACTAGCGGGGGTTACAATGAGCAGTTCTTC. The whole variable domain, remainder taken from reference TRBV5-6 and TRBJ2-1, is DAGVTQSPTHLIKTRGQQVTLRCSPKSGHDTVSWYQQALGQGPQFIFQYYEEEERQRGNFPDRFSGHQFPNYSSELNVNALLLGDSALYLCASGTSGGYNEQFFGPGTRLTVL.